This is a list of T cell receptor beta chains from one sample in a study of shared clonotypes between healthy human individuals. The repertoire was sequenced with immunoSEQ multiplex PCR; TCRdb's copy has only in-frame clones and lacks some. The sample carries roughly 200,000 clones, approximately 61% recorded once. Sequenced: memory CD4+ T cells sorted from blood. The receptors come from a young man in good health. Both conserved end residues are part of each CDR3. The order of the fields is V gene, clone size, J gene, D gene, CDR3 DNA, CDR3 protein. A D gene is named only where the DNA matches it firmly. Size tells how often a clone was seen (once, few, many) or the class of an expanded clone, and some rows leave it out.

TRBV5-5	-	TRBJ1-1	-	TGTGCCAGCAGCCCAGGGCCGGGCACTGAAGCTTTCTTT	CASSPGPGTEAFF
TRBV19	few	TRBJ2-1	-	TGTGCCAGTAAATACTGGGGTTCATTGGGTGAGCAGTTCTTC	CASKYWGSLGEQFF
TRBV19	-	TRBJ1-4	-	TGTGCCAGTAGAGATGAAAAACTGTTTTTT	CASRDEKLFF
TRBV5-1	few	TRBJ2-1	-	TGCGCCAGCAGCTTGGCCCATTACAAGGACAATGAGCAGTTCTTC	CASSLAHYKDNEQFF
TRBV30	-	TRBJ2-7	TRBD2	TGTGCCTGGAGTCCCCCGAGGGGAGGGGCCTCCTACGAGCAGTACTTC	CAWSPPRGGASYEQYF
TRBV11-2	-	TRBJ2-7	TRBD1	TGTGCCAGCAGCCGCACAGGACAGGGGACCTACGAGCAGTACTTC	CASSRTGQGTYEQYF
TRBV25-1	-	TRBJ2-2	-	TGTGCCAGCAGTGGGGTGGGGGCGCACGGGGACACCGGGGAGCTGTTTTTT	CASSGVGAHGDTGELFF
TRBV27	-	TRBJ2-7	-	TGTGCCAGCGCTGGTCTCTCGGGAGTCGGGTACTACGAGCAGTACTTC	CASAGLSGVGYYEQYF
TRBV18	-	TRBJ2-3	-	TGTGCCAGCTCACGCGGAACCACAGATACGCAGTATTTT	CASSRGTTDTQYF
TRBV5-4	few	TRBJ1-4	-	TGTGCCAGCAGCACCAAGGGGGGCCGGGTTGAAAAACTGTTTTTT	CASSTKGGRVEKLFF
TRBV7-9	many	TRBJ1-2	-	TGTGCCAGCAGCCGCCCCAACGCGGAATATGGCTACACCTTC	CASSRPNAEYGYTF
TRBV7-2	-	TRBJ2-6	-	TGTGCCAGCGCCCACGATGGTCCCTTCTCTGGGGCCAACGTCCTGACTTTC	CASAHDGPFSGANVLTF
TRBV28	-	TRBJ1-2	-	TGTGCCAGCAAGGCTTCGGAGAACTATGGCTACACCTTC	CASKASENYGYTF
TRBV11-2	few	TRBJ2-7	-	TGTGCCAGCAGCCCGATTCGCGTTTACGAGCAGTACTTC	CASSPIRVYEQYF
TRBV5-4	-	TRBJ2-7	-	TGTGCCAGCAGCTCCGAGGGCAGGCGGGCCTTCTACGAGCAGTACTTC	CASSSEGRRAFYEQYF
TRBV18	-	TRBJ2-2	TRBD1	TGTGCCAGCTCACCAAGCCTGGACAGGGACGCCGGGGAGCTGTTTTTT	CASSPSLDRDAGELFF
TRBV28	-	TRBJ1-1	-	TGTGCCAGCAGTTTTTATGAGTATGGTCTAGCTTTCTTT	CASSFYEYGLAFF
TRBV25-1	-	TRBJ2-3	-	TGTGCCAGCAGCCTCCTCGATCGGACGGCAGATACGCAGTATTTT	CASSLLDRTADTQYF
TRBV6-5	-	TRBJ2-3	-	TGTGCCAGTCGTTGGGGCACAGATACGCAGTATTTT	CASRWGTDTQYF
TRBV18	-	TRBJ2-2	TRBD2	TGTGCCAGCTCACCACCGGGGAGGGCCGGGGAGCTGTTTTTT	CASSPPGRAGELFF
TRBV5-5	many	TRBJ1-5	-	TGTGCCAGCAGCTTTTTTTCAAGTCAGCCCCAGCATTTT	CASSFFSSQPQHF
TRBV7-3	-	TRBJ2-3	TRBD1	TGTGCCAGCAGCTTAAGGACAGGGGGCACAGATACGCAGTATTTT	CASSLRTGGTDTQYF
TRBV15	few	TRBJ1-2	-	TGTGCCACCAGCAGAGATGACCGGGCCGCCTATGGTAGCTATGGCTACACCTTC	CATSRDDRAAYGSYGYTF
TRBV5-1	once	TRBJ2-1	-	TGCGCCAGCAGCCGGAACAATGAGCAGTTCTTC	CASSRNNEQFF
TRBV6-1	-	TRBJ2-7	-	TGTGCCAGCAGGGCGAACAGGGACTACGAGCAGTACTTC	CASRANRDYEQYF
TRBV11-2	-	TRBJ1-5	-	TGTGCCAGCAGCTTAGACAGTAGCAATCAGCCCCAGCATTTT	CASSLDSSNQPQHF
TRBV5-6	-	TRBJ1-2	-	TGTGCCAGCAGCTTGGGACGGAACTATGGCTACACCTTC	CASSLGRNYGYTF